A single sample is the source of the 9 T cell receptor beta chains below, sequenced in a study of OX40 agonist ivuxolimab in advanced cancers. Some clones are missing from TCRdb's copy, which holds only in-frame ones; the method was immunoSEQ multiplex PCR. Of more than 75,000 clones listed, 80% to 90% were seen once; the top ten hold roughly 5.5%. The sequencing here drew on CD4+ or CD8+ T cells sorted from blood, taken in a trial of the OX40 agonist ivuxolimab. The receptors shown here come from an adult with an advanced solid tumor such as melanoma, head and neck, liver or kidney cancer.

The V and J genes are TRBV15 and TRBJ1-5; possibly TRBD1 for D (6 bases). This CDR3 is built from 15 residues. Trimming cost V 3 bases and J 0 bases, with 9 bases left between them. Germline loops: CDR1 LNHNV, CDR2 YYDKDF (reference sequence). DNA of the CDR3: TGTGCCACCAGCAGCCACAGGGCTAGCAATCAGCCCCAGCATTTT. Encoded protein: CATSSHRASNQPQHF. Using reference TRBV15 and TRBJ1-5 for the parts outside the CDR3, the full variable domain is DAMVIQNPRYQVTQFGKPVTLSCSQTLNHNVMYWYQQKSSQAPKLLFHYYDKDFNNEADTPDNFQSRRPNTSFCFLDIRSPGLGDTAMYLCATSSHRASNQPQHFGDGTRLSIL.

The genes are TRBV5-1 and TRBJ2-7; D not resolved. V lost 0 bases, J lost 3 bases, and 7 bases lay in between. The CDR3 length is 13 residues. Germline V gene sequence: CDR1 SGHRS, CDR2 YFSETQ. CDR3 in amino acids: CASSLGSNYEQYF. The CDR3 bases are TGCGCCAGCAGCTTGGGCAGCAACTACGAGCAGTACTTC.

This clone came up a few times. The chain carries TRBV10-3 and TRBJ1-3; D gene unclear. Germline V gene data show CDR1 as ENHRY and CDR2 as SYGVKD. The CDR3 is 15 residues long. V lost 8 bases and J 3 bases, leaving 17 bases between the germline ends. Here the CDR3 reads CAISVQTLIGNTIYF. The CDR3 coding sequence is TGTGCCATCTCGGTCCAGACTCTAATTGGAAACACCATATATTTT.

The V and J genes are TRBV6-1 and TRBJ1-1; 7 bases are a match to TRBD1. Germline-derived CDR1 and CDR2 are MNHNS and SASEGT. V trimming: 4 bases; J trimming: 4 bases; junction bases outside the gene matches: 6. There are 14 residues in the CDR3. CDR3 in DNA: TGTGCCAGCAGTGCGACAGGGAGGGGCACTGAAGCTTTCTTT. It codes for CASSATGRGTEAFF.

This chain links TRBV5-4 with TRBJ2-5; the D gene is possibly TRBD1 (5 bases). TRBJ2-7 matches the DNA end more closely, so the J call is doubtful. Germline-derived CDR1 and CDR2 are SGHNT and YYREEE (reference sequence). The CDR3 has 15 residues. The CDR3 DNA reads TGTGCCAGCAGCTTGGGGAAGGGGCCCCCCTACGAGCAGTACTTC. Its translation: CASSLGKGPPYEQYF.

The V gene is TRBV7-3, the J gene TRBJ2-3, with a weak D call TRBD1 (5 bases). Germline V gene sequence: CDR1 SGHTA, CDR2 FQGTGA. The CDR3 is made up of 13 amino acids. V lost 5 bases to trimming and J lost 6 bases, with 12 bases between them. The CDR3 DNA reads as TGTGCCAGCAGCCCAGGGTCGGGTGATACGCAGTATTTT. Amino acids: CASSPGSGDTQYF.

Only a few counts were recorded for this clone. The V gene is TRBV7-2, the J gene TRBJ1-1; D remains ambiguous. Germline-derived CDR1 and CDR2 are SGHTA and FQGNSA. V was shortened by 2 bases and J by 3 bases, with 19 bases between the two germline ends. The CDR3 runs to 17 residues. CDR3 in DNA: TGTGCCAGCAGCTTAAAGCCCCCGCCGAGGGCCTACACTGAAGCTTTCTTT. Amino acids: CASSLKPPPRAYTEAFF.

The chain recombines TRBV7-2 with TRBJ2-3; either TRBD1 or TRBD2 may supply D (5 bases each). Trimming left V 2 bases short and J 3 bases short, with 9 bases between. Per the germline V gene, CDR1 is SGHTA and CDR2 is FQGNSA. The CDR3 loop spans 14 amino acids. CDR3 coding DNA: TGTGCCAGCAGCTTAAAGTGGGGGACAGATACGCAGTATTTT. This codes for CASSLKWGTDTQYF.

This chain uses TRBV4-3 with TRBJ2-3, with 9 bases fitting TRBD1. The CDR3 sequence is 15 residues long. Trimming removed 4 bases from V and 1 base from J; junction bases left unmatched: 3. Germline V CDR1 and CDR2: LGHNA, YSLEER. Here the CDR3 reads CASSPWTGGTDTQYF. DNA for the CDR3: TGCGCCAGCAGCCCTTGGACAGGGGGCACAGATACGCAGTATTTT.